This T cell receptor (beta chain) came from a study of T cells in Graves' hyperthyroidism and ophthalmopathy (dated by TCRdb to between 2018 and 2021). For the wider study: Peripheral blood was collected at initial diagnosis, before any treatment. To identify distinguishing TCR V-J signatures, a discovery cohort of about 100 patients was used, comprising approximately 40 with Graves' ophthalmopathy and some 60 with stable Graves' hyperthyroidism. Prospective prediction of ophthalmopathy was tested in an independent validation cohort of fewer than 20 hyperthyroidism patients and some 17 patients who later progressed to ophthalmopathy. The 90 to 100 discovery patients were randomly split 7:3 into training and test sets. Thyroid tissue and blood T-cell repertoires from about six Graves' hyperthyroidism patients were also compared in the study. Following sampling, methimazole starting at 30 mg daily was given to hyperthyroidism patients, and high-dose intravenous methylprednisolone was given to ophthalmopathy patients. The paper reports TCR Vbeta CDR3 sequencing of 135 peripheral blood samples: 43 ophthalmopathy, 75 to 80 hyperthyroidism and approximately 17 progressor patients.

The TCR beta CDR3 regions were amplified from RNA transcripts. A first-round RT-PCR of the TCR CDR3 used the HTBI primer set with the Qiagen OneStep RT-PCR kit. Libraries were constructed in a second round of multiplex PCR, after which size selection and purification were performed. Libraries were sequenced paired-end with 100 bp reads on an Illumina HiSeq2000. Under the source paper's analysis protocol: SOAPnuke was used to process the raw data, throwing out any read that contained adapters or uncalled bases, had a mean Phred below 15, or lacked an exact constant-primer or identifier match. High-quality paired reads were merged with COPE v1.2.5, and unique nucleotide sequences were defined as clonotypes. MiTCR v1.1 was used to align the clonotypes against IMGT TRBV, TRBD and TRBJ reference segments. Analysis was restricted to V-J combinations with a frequency above 0.0001, which covered 98% to 99.2% of repertoires. The TCS score was defined as the ratio of F50 (clonal expansion) to E x V (chaos), calculated using BLOSUM62-based TCRdist between CDR3 peptides within each V-J. Welch's t-statistics and random forest reduced just over 500 V-J features to 10 to 15, which were used in a naive Bayes classifier (R e1071). TCRdb handled the public reads itself, with Q25 trimming in fastp and clone calling in MiXCR, and kept productive beta chains. All rows with the same CDR3 protein become a single entry with the most common DNA and genes. The V and J calls, along with clone size, are taken from TCRdb and not from the paper's own processing. This sample comprises roughly 580,000 distinct CDR3 sequences, around 14% of them detected only once. Almost 6% of the sample is taken by the ten largest.

Hyperthyroidism patients were aged 18 to 65 years and newly diagnosed, with disease duration of less than 2 months. Exclusion was applied to patients with uncontrolled infections, other autoimmune diseases, pregnancy or lactation. Clinical symptoms, serum thyroxine and TRAb, thyroid ultrasound, and orbital computed tomography formed the basis for the diagnoses. For progressor patients, blood was drawn at the first diagnosis of hyperthyroidism, before any ophthalmopathy symptoms had appeared. PBMCs were separated from under 11 ml of fresh peripheral blood using Ficoll-Paque density gradient centrifugation. Progressor patients were first diagnosed with Graves' hyperthyroidism and then developed ophthalmopathy during follow-up. Total RNA was extracted with Trizol reagent, and quality was checked on an Agilent 2100 Bioanalyzer. This clonotype was found many times. There is no known antigen for this receptor. Base qualities are not provided; no much larger clone lies one nucleotide away.

V sheds 0 bases and J sheds 1 base, leaving 10 bases between their ends. CDR1 and CDR2 (LGHDT, YNNKEL) derive from the germline V gene (reference sequence). The CDR3 runs 15 amino acids, cysteine and phenylalanine included. This entry keeps only the CDR3 DNA: 45 bases, framed from base 1. Beyond this particular receptor, the publication reports: In validation, progression to ophthalmopathy was predicted by the model with 70.59% sensitivity and 72% to 85% specificity, a median of about 6.8 months before onset. Sample size was not statistically predetermined, and blinding of investigators to group allocation was not performed. Ophthalmopathy was separated from stable hyperthyroidism by a 13 V-J signature model, with around 88% sensitivity and approximately 81% specificity obtained in cross-validation and 80%/75% obtained in testing. Most expanded thyroid clonotypes (frequency above 0.001) were also detected in blood, a finding suggesting that blood repertoires may reflect thyroid immune responses.

The TCR comes from a woman between 25 and 40 years old with Graves' hyperthyroidism that later progressed to Graves' ophthalmopathy. Sequencing was carried out using blood. Rearrangement joined TRBV3-1 to TRBJ2-7, with no reliable assignment of the D segment. CDR3 reads: CASSQDWGGSYEQYF. The sequence in DNA is TGTGCCAGCAGCCAAGACTGGGGTGGGTCCTACGAGCAGTACTTC.